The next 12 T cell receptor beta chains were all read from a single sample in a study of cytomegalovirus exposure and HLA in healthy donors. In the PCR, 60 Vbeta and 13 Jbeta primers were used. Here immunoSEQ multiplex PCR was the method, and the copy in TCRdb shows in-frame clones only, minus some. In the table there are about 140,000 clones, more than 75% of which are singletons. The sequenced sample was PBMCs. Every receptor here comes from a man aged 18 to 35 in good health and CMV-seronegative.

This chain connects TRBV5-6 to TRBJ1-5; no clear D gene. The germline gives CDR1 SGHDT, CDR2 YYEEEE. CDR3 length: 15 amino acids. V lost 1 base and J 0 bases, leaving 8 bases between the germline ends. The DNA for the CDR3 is TGTGCCAGCAGCTTGCGGGGTGGTAGCAATCAGCCCCAGCATTTT. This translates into CASSLRGGSNQPQHF.

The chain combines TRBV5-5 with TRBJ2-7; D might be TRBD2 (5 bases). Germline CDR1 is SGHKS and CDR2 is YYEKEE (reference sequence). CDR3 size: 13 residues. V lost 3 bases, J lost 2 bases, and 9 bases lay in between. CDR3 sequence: CASSSHGAYEQYF. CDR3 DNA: TGTGCCAGCAGCTCGCACGGGGCCTACGAGCAGTACTTC. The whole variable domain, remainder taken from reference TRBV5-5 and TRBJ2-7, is DAGVTQSPTHLIKTRGQQVTLRCSPISGHKSVSWYQQVLGQGPQFIFQYYEKEERGRGNFPDRFSARQFPNYSSELNVNALLLGDSALYLCASSSHGAYEQYFGPGTRLTVT.

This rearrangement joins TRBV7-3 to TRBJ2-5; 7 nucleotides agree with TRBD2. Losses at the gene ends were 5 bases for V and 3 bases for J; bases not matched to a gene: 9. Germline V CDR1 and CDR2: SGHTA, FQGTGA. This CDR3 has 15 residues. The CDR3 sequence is CASSLTSQVKETQYF. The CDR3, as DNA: TGTGCCAGCAGCCTGACTAGCCAAGTCAAAGAGACCCAGTACTTC.

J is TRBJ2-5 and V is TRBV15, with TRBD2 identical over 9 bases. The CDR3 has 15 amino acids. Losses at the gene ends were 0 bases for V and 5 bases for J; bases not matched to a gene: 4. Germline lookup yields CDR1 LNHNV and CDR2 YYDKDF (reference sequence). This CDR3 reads CATSRERGGRETQYF. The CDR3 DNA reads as TGTGCCACCAGCAGAGAGCGGGGGGGCCGGGAGACCCAGTACTTC. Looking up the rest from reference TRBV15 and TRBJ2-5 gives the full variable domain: DAMVIQNPRYQVTQFGKPVTLSCSQTLNHNVMYWYQQKSSQAPKLLFHYYDKDFNNEADTPDNFQSRRPNTSFCFLDIRSPGLGDTAMYLCATSRERGGRETQYFGPGTRLLVL.

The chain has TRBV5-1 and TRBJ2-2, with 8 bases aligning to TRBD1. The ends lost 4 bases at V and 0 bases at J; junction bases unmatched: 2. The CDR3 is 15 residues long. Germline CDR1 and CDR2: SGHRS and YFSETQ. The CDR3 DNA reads TGCGCCAGCAGCAGGGGACAGGCGAACACCGGGGAGCTGTTTTTT. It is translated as CASSRGQANTGELFF.

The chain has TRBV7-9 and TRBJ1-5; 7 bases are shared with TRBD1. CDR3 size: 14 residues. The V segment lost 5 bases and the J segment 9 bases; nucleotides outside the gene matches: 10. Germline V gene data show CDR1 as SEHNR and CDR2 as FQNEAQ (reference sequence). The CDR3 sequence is CASSPTGTDGPQHF. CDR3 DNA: TGTGCCAGCAGCCCGACAGGGACCGACGGGCCCCAGCATTTT. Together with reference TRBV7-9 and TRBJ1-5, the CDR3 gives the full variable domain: DTGVSQNPRHKITKRGQNVTFRCDPISEHNRLYWYRQTLGQGPEFLTYFQNEAQLEKSRLLSDRFSAERPKGSFSTLEIQRTEQGDSAMYLCASSPTGTDGPQHFGDGTRLSIL.

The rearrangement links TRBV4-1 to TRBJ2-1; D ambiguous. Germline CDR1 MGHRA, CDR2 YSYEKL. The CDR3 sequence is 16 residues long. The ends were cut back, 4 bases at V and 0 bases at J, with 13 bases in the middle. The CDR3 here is CASSRQFKSSYNEQFF. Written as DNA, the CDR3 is TGCGCCAGCAGCCGCCAATTTAAGAGCTCCTACAATGAGCAGTTCTTC.

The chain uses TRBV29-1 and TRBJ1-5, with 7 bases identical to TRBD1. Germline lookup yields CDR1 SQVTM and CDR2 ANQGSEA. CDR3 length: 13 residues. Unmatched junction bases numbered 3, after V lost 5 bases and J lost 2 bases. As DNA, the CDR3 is TGCAGCGTTCGGGACAGAGGCAATCAGCCCCAGCATTTT. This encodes CSVRDRGNQPQHF. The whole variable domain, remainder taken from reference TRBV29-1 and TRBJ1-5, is SAVISQKPSRDICQRGTSLTIQCQVDSQVTMMFWYRQQPGQSLTLIATANQGSEATYESGFVIDKFPISRPNLTFSTLTVSNMSPEDSSIYLCSVRDRGNQPQHFGDGTRLSIL.

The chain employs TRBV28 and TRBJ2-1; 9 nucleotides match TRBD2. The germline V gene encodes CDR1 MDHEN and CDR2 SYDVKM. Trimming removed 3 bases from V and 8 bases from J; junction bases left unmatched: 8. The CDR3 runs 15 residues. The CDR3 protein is CASSLLAGGLYEQFF. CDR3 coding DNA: TGTGCCAGCAGTTTGTTGGCGGGAGGGTTGTATGAGCAGTTCTTC.

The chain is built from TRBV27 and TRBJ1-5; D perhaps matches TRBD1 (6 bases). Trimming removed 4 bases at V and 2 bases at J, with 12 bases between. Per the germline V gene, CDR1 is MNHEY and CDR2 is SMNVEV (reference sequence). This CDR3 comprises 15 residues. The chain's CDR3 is CASSSHSGGNQPQHF. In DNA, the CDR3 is TGTGCCAGCAGTTCCCACTCAGGGGGCAATCAGCCCCAGCATTTT.

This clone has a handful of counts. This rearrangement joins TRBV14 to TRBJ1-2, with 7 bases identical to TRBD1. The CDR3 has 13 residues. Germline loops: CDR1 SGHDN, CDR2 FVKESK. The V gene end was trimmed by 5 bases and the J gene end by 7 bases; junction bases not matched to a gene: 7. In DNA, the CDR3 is TGTGCCAGCAGCGCCAAGGGGGCGGTTGGCTACACCTTC. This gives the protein CASSAKGAVGYTF.

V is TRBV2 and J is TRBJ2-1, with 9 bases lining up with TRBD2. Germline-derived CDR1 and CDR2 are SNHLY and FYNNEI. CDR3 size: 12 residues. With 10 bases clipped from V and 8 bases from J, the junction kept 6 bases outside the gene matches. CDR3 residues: CATAGGSYEQFF. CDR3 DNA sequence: TGTGCCACCGCGGGGGGGTCATATGAGCAGTTCTTC. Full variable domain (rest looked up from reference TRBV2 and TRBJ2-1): EPEVTQTPSHQVTQMGQEVILRCVPISNHLYFYWYRQILGQKVEFLVSFYNNEISEKSEIFDDQFSVERPDGSNFTLKIRSTKLEDSAMYFCATAGGSYEQFFGPGTRLTVL.